One sample yielded the 18 T cell receptor beta chains listed below, sequenced in a study of shared clonotypes between healthy human individuals. Only in-frame clones appear in the TCRdb table, and some are missing; sequencing was by immunoSEQ multiplex PCR. In the table there are around 1.6 million clones, roughly 98% of which are singletons. What was sequenced was naive CD4+ T cells sorted from blood. The subset: CD45RA+ positively selected. These receptors were taken from a man between 25 and 39 years old in good health.

The chain uses TRBV7-8 and TRBJ2-7; a possible D gene is TRBD1 (6 bases). Trimming left V 5 bases short and J 3 bases short, with 11 bases between. The CDR3 runs 13 residues. In germline, CDR1 is SGHVS, CDR2 FQNEAQ. The chain's CDR3 is CASSLRDNYEQYF. The CDR3 coding sequence is TGTGCCAGCAGCCTGAGGGACAACTACGAGCAGTACTTC.

Comments on this clone: Other DNA sequences within the sample encode an identical CDR3. The chain is built from TRBV5-1 and TRBJ2-5; 8 nucleotides agree with TRBD2. Germline CDR1 SGHRS, CDR2 YFSETQ. The CDR3 contains 15 residues. V shed 0 bases, J shed 3 bases, and the junction held 4 bases outside the gene matches. DNA of the CDR3: TGCGCCAGCAGCTTGGGAGGTAGCGGGGAAGAGACCCAGTACTTC. Its protein product is CASSLGGSGEETQYF.

The chain couples TRBV28 to TRBJ2-1; perhaps D is TRBD1 or TRBD2 (5 bases each). Trimming took 7 bases from V and 1 from J, leaving 8 bases between them. Germline V gene data show CDR1 as MDHEN and CDR2 as SYDVKM. This CDR3 is built from 13 residues. As DNA, the CDR3 is TGTGCCAGCAAGGGACGTTCCTACAATGAGCAGTTCTTC. It specifies CASKGRSYNEQFF.

The rearrangement uses TRBV5-5 and TRBJ2-7; possibly TRBD2 for D (5 bases). Trimming stripped 2 bases from V and 3 bases from J, with 12 bases between. CDR3 length: 14 amino acids. From germline, CDR1 is SGHKS and CDR2 YYEKEE (reference sequence). CDR3 sequence (DNA): TGTGCCAGCAGCTTAGAGAGCGGAGTCTACGAGCAGTACTTC. The encoded protein is CASSLESGVYEQYF.

The chain uses TRBV10-3 and TRBJ1-4; TRBD1 agrees at 8 bases. The V gene end was trimmed by 3 bases and the J gene end by 0 bases; junction bases not matched to a gene: 9. This CDR3 has 18 residues. Germline CDR1 ENHRY, CDR2 SYGVKD. In DNA form, the CDR3 reads TGTGCCATCAGTGAAACAGGGGGGAGAACTACAACTAATGAAAAACTGTTTTTT. Amino acids: CAISETGGRTTTNEKLFF.

The chain combines TRBV5-1 with TRBJ1-1; D possibly corresponds to TRBD1 (5 bases). Germline assignment: CDR1 SGHRS and CDR2 YFSETQ. CDR3 length: 14 amino acids. The V gene lost 0 bases and the J gene lost 4 bases, with 10 bases spanning the gap. The CDR3 reads CASSLAKGPTEAFF. The DNA of the CDR3 is TGCGCCAGCAGCTTGGCAAAGGGACCCACTGAAGCTTTCTTT. Using reference TRBV5-1 and TRBJ1-1 for the parts outside the CDR3, the full variable domain is KAGVTQTPRYLIKTRGQQVTLSCSPISGHRSVSWYQQTPGQGLQFLFEYFSETQRNKGNFPGRFSGRQFSNSRSEMNVSTLELGDSALYLCASSLAKGPTEAFFGQGTRLTVV.

The genes are TRBV5-5 and TRBJ2-1; 10 bases agree with TRBD2. Germline V CDR1 and CDR2: SGHKS, YYEKEE (reference sequence). Germline trimming cut 2 bases from V and 5 bases from J; bases unmatched to any gene: 4. The CDR3 covers 15 residues. The CDR3 loop is CASSLAGGPNNEQFF. The CDR3 DNA follows: TGTGCCAGCAGCTTAGCGGGAGGGCCCAACAATGAGCAGTTCTTC. Complete variable domain (other parts from reference TRBV5-5 and TRBJ2-1): DAGVTQSPTHLIKTRGQQVTLRCSPISGHKSVSWYQQVLGQGPQFIFQYYEKEERGRGNFPDRFSARQFPNYSSELNVNALLLGDSALYLCASSLAGGPNNEQFFGPGTRLTVL.

This chain uses TRBV29-1 with TRBJ2-7, with D possibly called TRBD1 or TRBD2 (10 bases each). The V and J ends lost 7 bases and 0 bases respectively, with 37 bases between them. CDR3 length: 21 amino acids. Germline V gene lookup returns CDR1 SQVTM and CDR2 ANQGSEA. This chain's CDR3 is CSEITDRGRTSGPHLSYEQYF. The CDR3 DNA reads as TGCAGCGAGATCACGGACAGGGGGAGGACTAGCGGACCACATCTCTCCTACGAGCAGTACTTC.

About this clone: The sample has other DNA sequences that encode this CDR3 too. V and J are TRBV5-1 and TRBJ2-1, with D unresolved. V lost 0 bases and J 4 bases, leaving 8 bases between the germline ends. Germline lookup yields CDR1 SGHRS and CDR2 YFSETQ. The CDR3 contains 14 residues. Written as DNA, the CDR3 is TGCGCCAGCAGCTTGGAGAGTACGTACAATGAGCAGTTCTTC. It encodes CASSLESTYNEQFF.

In regard to this clone: Additional DNA sequences in this sample encode the identical CDR3. CDR3 nucleotide sequence: TGTGCCAGCAGCTTAGGACTAGCGGGAGTAGATACGCAGTATTTT. Amino acids: CASSLGLAGVDTQYF. The chain couples TRBV7-6 to TRBJ2-3; TRBD2 matches at 12 bases. Germline CDR1 SGHVS, CDR2 FNYEAQ. The CDR3 is made up of 15 amino acids. V lost 1 base to trimming and J lost 5 bases; unmatched junction nucleotides: 1.

The chain joins TRBV4-3 to TRBJ1-1; maybe TRBD1 (6 bases). This CDR3 is built from 15 residues. V was trimmed by 4 bases and J by 3 bases, leaving 15 bases between them. The germline CDR1 and CDR2 sequences are LGHNA and YSLEER. This CDR3 reads CASSRGGRVDTEAFF. The CDR3 DNA reads TGCGCCAGCAGCCGGGGGGGCAGGGTGGACACTGAAGCTTTCTTT.

V gene TRBV4-1 combines with J gene TRBJ2-5; D remains ambiguous. This CDR3 contains 14 residues. V lost 1 base, J lost 3 bases, and 9 bases lay in between. From germline, CDR1 is MGHRA and CDR2 YSYEKL. The CDR3 DNA sequence: TGCGCCAGCAGCCAAGGGTCCCTAGAAGAGACCCAGTACTTC. Its protein is CASSQGSLEETQYF.

The rearrangement joins TRBV18 to TRBJ2-1; TRBD2 matches 9 bases. J gave up 9 bases and V 1 base, and 7 bases lay outside the gene matches. Germline loops: CDR1 KGHSH, CDR2 LQKENI. The CDR3 is 15 residues long. The CDR3 sequence is CASSPLASGISEQFF. CDR3 nucleotides: TGTGCCAGCTCACCACTCGCTAGCGGGATAAGTGAGCAGTTCTTC.

This clone has a single count. The chain joins TRBV28 to TRBJ1-2; 7 bases fit TRBD1. Germline CDR1 and CDR2: MDHEN and SYDVKM. Unmatched junction bases numbered 4, after V lost 6 bases and J lost 0 bases. This CDR3 has 14 residues. The CDR3 region is CASRETGANYGYTF. Written as DNA, the CDR3 is TGTGCCAGCAGGGAAACAGGGGCTAACTATGGCTACACCTTC.

V usage is TRBV7-3 and J usage is TRBJ2-2, with 12 bases lining up with TRBD2. Losses at the gene ends were 5 bases for V and 1 base for J; bases not matched to a gene: 5. This CDR3 is built from 17 residues. Looked up from germline, CDR1 is SGHTA and CDR2 is FQGTGA. CDR3 protein: CASSPATSGRNTGELFF. CDR3 DNA: TGTGCCAGCAGCCCAGCGACTAGCGGGAGGAACACCGGGGAGCTGTTTTTT.

The chain couples TRBV7-9 to TRBJ1-5; TRBD1 agrees at 7 bases. Germline V gene sequence: CDR1 SEHNR, CDR2 FQNEAQ (reference sequence). The CDR3 covers 18 residues. V gave up 0 bases and J gave up 0 bases; unmatched junction bases: 8. CDR3 DNA: TGTGCCAGCAGCTTAGCCCTCTCGGGACAGAATAGCAATCAGCCCCAGCATTTT. Its protein is CASSLALSGQNSNQPQHF.

The V and J genes are TRBV19 and TRBJ2-5, with D uncertain. Germline V gives CDR1 LNHDA, CDR2 SQIVND (reference sequence). This CDR3 contains 12 residues. Deletions cut 3 bases from V and 3 bases from J, with 5 bases between. CDR3 bases: TGTGCCAGTAGTATGACCGAAGAGACCCAGTACTTC. Translation gives CASSMTEETQYF.

A remark on this clone: The same CDR3 can be traced to other DNA sequences in this sample. The rearrangement uses TRBV28 and TRBJ2-7; D call uncertain. The CDR3 is made up of 12 amino acids. Germline V gene data show CDR1 as MDHEN and CDR2 as SYDVKM. V was trimmed by 5 bases and J by 2 bases, leaving 7 bases between them. CDR3 DNA sequence: TGTGCCAGCAGTCCTGACACCTACGAGCAGTACTTC. Translation: CASSPDTYEQYF.